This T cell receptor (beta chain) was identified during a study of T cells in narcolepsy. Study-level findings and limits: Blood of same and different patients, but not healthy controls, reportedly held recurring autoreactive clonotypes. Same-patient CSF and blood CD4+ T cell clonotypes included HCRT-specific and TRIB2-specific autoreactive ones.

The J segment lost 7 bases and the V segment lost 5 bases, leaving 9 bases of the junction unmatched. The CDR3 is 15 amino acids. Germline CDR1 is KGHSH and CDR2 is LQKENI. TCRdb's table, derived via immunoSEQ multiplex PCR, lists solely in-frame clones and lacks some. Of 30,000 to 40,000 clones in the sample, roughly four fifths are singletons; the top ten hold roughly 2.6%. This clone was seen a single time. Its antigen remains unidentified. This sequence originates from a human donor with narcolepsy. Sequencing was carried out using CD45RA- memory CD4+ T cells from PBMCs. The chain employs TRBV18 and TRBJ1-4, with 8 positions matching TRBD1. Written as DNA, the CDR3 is TGTGCCAGCTCAGGGGCAGGGGGCGACGTTGAAAAACTGTTTTTT. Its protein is CASSGAGGDVEKLFF.